These 11 T cell receptor beta chains came from one sample sequenced in a study of cytomegalovirus exposure and HLA in healthy donors. A multiplex PCR was run with 60 Vbeta primers and 13 Jbeta primers. This table comes from immunoSEQ multiplex PCR, and its TCRdb copy is limited to in-frame clones, with some not included. The top ten hold roughly 1.7% of the sample, which has 150,000 or so clones, 73% seen once. Sequencing was carried out using PBMCs. All receptors come from a woman aged 18-30 years in good health and CMV-seronegative.

The chain links TRBV4-1 to TRBJ1-2; D uncertain. The V and J ends lost 0 bases and 14 bases respectively, with 19 bases between them. From germline, CDR1 is MGHRA and CDR2 YSYEKL. This CDR3 is built from 14 residues. The CDR3 DNA reads as TGCGCCAGCAGCCAAGATCTTTTTAGAGAGGAAAAAACCTTC. Protein sequence: CASSQDLFREEKTF.

The chain employs TRBV7-2 and TRBJ1-1; 7 nucleotides align to TRBD1. The CDR3 is made up of 14 amino acids. Germline values: CDR1 SGHTA, CDR2 FQGNSA. Unmatched junction bases numbered 10, after V lost 5 bases and J lost 7 bases. CDR3 sequence reads: CASSPPRQGLEAFF. In DNA, the CDR3 is TGTGCCAGCAGCCCCCCTCGACAGGGACTTGAAGCTTTCTTT.

The chain joins TRBV2 to TRBJ2-2; 7 bases are a match to TRBD2. The V gene end was trimmed by 8 bases and the J gene end by 0 bases; junction bases not matched to a gene: 3. This CDR3 spans 14 amino acids. The V gene's germline CDR1 is SNHLY and CDR2 FYNNEI. The CDR3 sequence: CASWGGANTGELFF. For the CDR3, the DNA is TGTGCCAGCTGGGGGGGGGCGAACACCGGGGAGCTGTTTTTT.

V is TRBV7-2 and J is TRBJ1-1; D is unresolved. V lost 0 bases and J lost 7, with 9 bases in between. Germline V gene data show CDR1 as SGHTA and CDR2 as FQGNSA. The length of the CDR3 is 13 residues. This CDR3 reads CASSLAPQDEAFF. CDR3 in DNA: TGTGCCAGCAGCTTAGCGCCCCAGGATGAAGCTTTCTTT.

The chain employs TRBV7-6 and TRBJ2-7; 10 bases map to TRBD1. Germline CDR1 SGHVS, CDR2 FNYEAQ. The CDR3 is 15 amino acids. Unmatched junction bases numbered 4, after V lost 0 bases and J lost 5 bases. The CDR3 region is CASSLAGQGIHEQYF. CDR3 nucleotides: TGTGCCAGCAGCTTAGCGGGACAGGGGATTCACGAGCAGTACTTC. Looking up the rest from reference TRBV7-6 and TRBJ2-7 gives the full variable domain: GAGVSQSPRYKVTKRGQDVALRCDPISGHVSLYWYRQALGQGPEFLTYFNYEAQQDKSGLPNDRFSAERPEGSISTLTIQRTEQRDSAMYRCASSLAGQGIHEQYFGPGTRLTVT.

The chain has TRBV29-1 and TRBJ2-1; 8 nucleotides agree with TRBD1. V shed 3 bases and J 3 bases; nucleotides not matched to a gene: 4. The CDR3 extends over 14 amino acids. The germline V gene has CDR1 SQVTM and CDR2 ANQGSEA. The CDR3 is CSVESTGGYNEQFF. In nucleotides, the CDR3 is TGCAGCGTTGAGAGTACAGGGGGCTACAATGAGCAGTTCTTC.

This sequence joins TRBV9 and TRBJ1-5, with 7 positions matching TRBD1. The V segment lost 4 bases and the J segment 3 bases; nucleotides outside the gene matches: 7. The CDR3 loop spans 15 amino acids. Germline CDR1 reads SGDLS; CDR2 reads YYNGEE. The CDR3 region is CASSYTGVPNQPQHF. CDR3 in DNA: TGTGCCAGCAGCTATACAGGGGTACCCAATCAGCCCCAGCATTTT.

CDR3 sequence reads: CASSYGGGPQETQYF. The CDR3 DNA is TGTGCCAGCAGTTACGGGGGCGGGCCCCAAGAGACCCAGTACTTC. The chain has TRBV6-5 and TRBJ2-5; tentatively, D is TRBD1 (6 bases). Germline values: CDR1 MNHEY, CDR2 SVGAGI. The V and J ends lost 2 bases and 1 base respectively, with 11 bases between them. This CDR3 comprises 15 residues.

This chain connects TRBV9 to TRBJ2-3, with TRBD2 matching over 8 bases. There are 15 residues in the CDR3. V lost 0 bases, J lost 5 bases, and 5 bases stayed unmatched. CDR1 is SGDLS and CDR2 is YYNGEE in the germline V gene. CDR3 DNA: TGTGCCAGCAGCGTAGCCGGGGGGGCTGGAGATACGCAGTATTTT. As protein: CASSVAGGAGDTQYF.

The rearrangement joins TRBV6-1 to TRBJ2-1; 12 nucleotides match TRBD1. Germline loops: CDR1 MNHNS, CDR2 SASEGT. The length of the CDR3 is 15 residues. Germline trimming cut 4 bases from V and 7 bases from J; bases unmatched to any gene: 5. CDR3 nucleotides: TGTGCCAGCAGTGTGGGACAGGGGGCTTTGAATGAGCAGTTCTTC. Its protein product is CASSVGQGALNEQFF.

This clone was seen only once. The V and J genes are TRBV27 and TRBJ1-2, with 9 bases aligning to TRBD1. V lost 5 bases to trimming and J lost 5 bases; unmatched junction nucleotides: 6. Germline V gene sequence: CDR1 MNHEY, CDR2 SMNVEV (reference sequence). The CDR3 is 14 amino acids. CDR3 coding DNA: TGTGCCAGCAGTACCCGACAGGGGGTGTATGGCTACACCTTC. Its protein is CASSTRQGVYGYTF.